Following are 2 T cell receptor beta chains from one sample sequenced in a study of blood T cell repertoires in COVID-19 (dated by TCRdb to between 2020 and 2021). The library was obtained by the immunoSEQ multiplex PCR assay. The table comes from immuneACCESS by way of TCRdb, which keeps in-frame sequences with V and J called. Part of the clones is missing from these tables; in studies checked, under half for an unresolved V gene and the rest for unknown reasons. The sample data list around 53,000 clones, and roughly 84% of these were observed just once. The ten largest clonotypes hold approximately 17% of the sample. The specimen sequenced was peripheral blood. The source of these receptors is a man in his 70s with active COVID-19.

The CDR3 bases are TGCGCCAGCAGCCACTGGGGGGGGGACGGTGCCTACGAGCAGTACTTC. Translated: CASSHWGGDGAYEQYF. The rearrangement joins TRBV4-1 to TRBJ2-7; 7 bases agree with TRBD2. The CDR3 spans 16 residues. The V gene's germline CDR1 is MGHRA and CDR2 YSYEKL. V was pared by 3 bases and J by 2 bases, with 10 bases of the junction left unmatched.

CDR3 coding DNA: TGTGCCAGCAGTATTACGTGGAGGGGGCTGGGAGATACGCAGTATTTT. Encoded protein: CASSITWRGLGDTQYF. The J gene is TRBJ2-3, the V gene TRBV5-5; D may be TRBD1 (7 bases). The V and J ends lost 5 bases and 5 bases respectively, with 21 bases between them. Per germline, CDR1 SGHKS and CDR2 YYEKEE (reference sequence). This CDR3 comprises 16 residues.